In this sample, the clone carrying this T cell receptor (beta chain) turned up many times. Synthesis of TCR cDNA relied on 5'RACE template switching, which attached a universal primer site and UMIs. TCRdb analysed the 5' RACE reads with MiXCR anew, one entry per CDR3 protein. Altogether approximately 340,000 distinct CDR3 sequences are present, approximately 9% being singletons, with the ten largest covering more than 15%. Germline values: CDR1 SEHNR, CDR2 FQNEAQ (reference sequence). Trimming cost V 5 bases and J 5 bases; bases outside gene matches: 8. The CDR3 loop spans 14 amino acids. The data were obtained in a study of T cells after yellow fever vaccination.

This clonotype was obtained from a man aged 18 to 29 who received the YFV17D yellow fever vaccine. The sequencing here drew on PBMCs, taken on the day of the first yellow fever vaccination. V is TRBV7-9 and J is TRBJ2-5; 7 nucleotides align to TRBD1. CDR3 protein: CASSLDAQGETQYF. The DNA for the CDR3 is TGTGCCAGCAGCCTAGACGCACAGGGGGAGACCCAGTACTTC.